This T cell receptor beta chain was identified in a study of identical twins. Study-level findings and limits: Models underestimated how often monozygotic twins shared out-of-frame TCR alpha. Insertions were reduced in abundant cord blood beta clonotypes but not in memory repertoires.

Each cDNA held unique molecular identifiers, and template switching gave it a universal primer site. TCRdb re-derived calls from the 5' RACE reads in MiXCR, one entry per CDR3 protein. This table has 200,000 to 250,000 distinct CDR3 sequences, approximately 8.3% appearing once. This clonotype turned up a few times. Its antigen is as yet unknown. V gave up 6 bases and J gave up 5 bases; unmatched junction bases: 7. CDR1 and CDR2 from the germline V gene are MNHEY and SVGEGT. The CDR3 consists of 15 residues. The same data also went into a second study, on yellow fever vaccine responses in identical twins. From that second work: As reported, the vaccine T cell response of twins seemed partly convergent and partly personalized.

The clonotype was recovered from a young woman in good health. The J gene is TRBJ2-1, the V gene TRBV6-2 or TRBV6-3, with 10 bases fitting TRBD1. The source material was memory (CD45RO+) T cells sorted from blood. CDR3: CASSPGTGADNEQFF. As DNA, the CDR3 is TGTGCCAGCAGCCCCGGGACAGGGGCTGACAATGAGCAGTTCTTC.